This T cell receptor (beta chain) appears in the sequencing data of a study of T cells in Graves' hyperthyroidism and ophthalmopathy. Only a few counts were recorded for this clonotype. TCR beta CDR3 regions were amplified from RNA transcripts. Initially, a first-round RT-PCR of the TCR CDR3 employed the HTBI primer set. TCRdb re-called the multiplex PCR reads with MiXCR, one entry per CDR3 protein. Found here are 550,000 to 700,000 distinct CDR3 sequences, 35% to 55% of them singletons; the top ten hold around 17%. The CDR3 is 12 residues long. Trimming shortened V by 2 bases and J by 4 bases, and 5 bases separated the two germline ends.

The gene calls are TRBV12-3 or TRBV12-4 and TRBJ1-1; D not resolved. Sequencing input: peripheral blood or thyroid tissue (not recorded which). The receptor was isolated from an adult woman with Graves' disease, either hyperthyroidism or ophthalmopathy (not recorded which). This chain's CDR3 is CASSLYRTEAFF. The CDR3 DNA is TGTGCCAGCAGTTTATATCGCACTGAAGCTTTCTTT.